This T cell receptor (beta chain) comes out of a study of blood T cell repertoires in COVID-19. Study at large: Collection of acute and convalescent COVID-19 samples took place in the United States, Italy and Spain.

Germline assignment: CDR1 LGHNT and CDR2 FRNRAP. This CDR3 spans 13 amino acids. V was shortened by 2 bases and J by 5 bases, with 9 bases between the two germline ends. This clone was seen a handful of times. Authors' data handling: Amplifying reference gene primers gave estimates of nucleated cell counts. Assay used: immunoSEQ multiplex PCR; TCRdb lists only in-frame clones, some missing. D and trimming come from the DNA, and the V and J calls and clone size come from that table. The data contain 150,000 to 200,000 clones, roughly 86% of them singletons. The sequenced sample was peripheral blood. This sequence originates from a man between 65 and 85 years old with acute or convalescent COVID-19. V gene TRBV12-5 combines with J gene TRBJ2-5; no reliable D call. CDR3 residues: CASGLWQAETQYF. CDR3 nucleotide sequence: TGTGCTAGTGGTTTGTGGCAGGCGGAGACCCAGTACTTC.